These 7 T cell receptor beta chains were all obtained from the same sample, sequenced in a study of response to subunit inactivated influenza vaccine. TCRdb reanalysed the RT-PCR reads using MiXCR and keeps one entry per CDR3 protein. The repertoire includes around 760,000 distinct CDR3 sequences, roughly 13% of them detected once, and approximately 7% sits in the top ten. Specimen: PBMCs from blood, collected 14 days before vaccination. These receptors were obtained from a man in his forties or fifties who received an inactivated influenza vaccine.

The chain recombines TRBV29-1 with TRBJ2-7; weak D call: TRBD2 (7 bases). Trimming took off 4 bases at V and 1 base at J, with 17 bases between the two ends. CDR1 is SQVTM, CDR2 ANQGSEA, per germline. The CDR3 is 15 residues long. This chain's CDR3 is CSVGGGRTSSYEQYF. In nucleotides, the CDR3 is TGCAGCGTTGGGGGGGGCCGGACTAGTTCCTACGAGCAGTACTTC.

The chain is built from TRBV7-2 and TRBJ2-1, with 12 positions matching TRBD2. After removal of 5 bases from V and 9 bases from J, the junction contained 8 bases not matched to a gene. This CDR3 contains 15 residues. Looked up from germline, CDR1 is SGHTA and CDR2 is FQGNSA. The CDR3 sequence is CASSPTSGSNLEQFF. The CDR3 DNA follows: TGTGCCAGCAGCCCGACTAGCGGGAGTAATCTTGAGCAGTTCTTC.

V is TRBV5-1 and J is TRBJ2-7, with 7 bases identical to TRBD1. V gave up 1 base and J gave up 0 bases; unmatched junction bases: 7. Germline-derived CDR1 and CDR2 are SGHRS and YFSETQ. The CDR3 totals 16 residues. The CDR3 nucleotides are TGCGCCAGCAGCTTGAGGGGGCTTCCTAGCTCCTACGAGCAGTACTTC. Its translation is CASSLRGLPSSYEQYF.

This clonotype was recorded many times. This chain joins TRBV27 and TRBJ2-7; 13 bases align to TRBD2. Looked up from germline, CDR1 is MNHEY and CDR2 is SMNVEV (reference sequence). The V gene end was trimmed by 6 bases and the J gene end by 2 bases; junction bases not matched to a gene: 10. The CDR3 is made up of 17 amino acids. CDR3 sequence (DNA): TGTGCCAGCAGCCCATCAATAACTAGCGGGAGGGCCTACGAGCAGTACTTC. It specifies CASSPSITSGRAYEQYF.

The CDR3, as DNA: TGTGCCAGCAGCTTAAGAATCGGGGAGAACAATGAGCAGTTCTTC. Residues: CASSLRIGENNEQFF. The rearrangement joins TRBV11-3 to TRBJ2-1, with D perhaps matching TRBD2 (5 bases). The CDR3 runs to 15 residues. The germline V gene encodes CDR1 SGHNT and CDR2 YENEEA. V lost 2 bases and J lost 5, with 13 bases in between.

This clonotype was counted ten times or more. The rearrangement uses TRBV27 and TRBJ2-1; 13 bases match TRBD2. V was clipped by 4 bases and J by 2 bases; unmatched bases: 8. This CDR3 spans 18 amino acids. Germline V gene data show CDR1 as MNHEY and CDR2 as SMNVEV (reference sequence). The chain's CDR3 is CASSSPLLAGGPYNEQFF. CDR3 DNA: TGTGCCAGCAGTTCTCCTCTACTAGCGGGAGGGCCCTACAATGAGCAGTTCTTC.

The CDR3 reads CASSLEGAGGNTDTQYF. CDR3 sequence (DNA): TGTGCCAGCAGCTTGGAAGGAGCGGGCGGTAACACAGATACGCAGTATTTT. The chain combines TRBV5-5 with TRBJ2-3; the D gene is possibly TRBD2 (6 bases). V was shortened by 0 bases and J by 2 bases, with 16 bases between the two germline ends. This CDR3 region has 17 residues. Germline V gene data show CDR1 as SGHKS and CDR2 as YYEKEE (reference sequence). Variable domain in full (rest from reference TRBV5-5 and TRBJ2-3): DAGVTQSPTHLIKTRGQQVTLRCSPISGHKSVSWYQQVLGQGPQFIFQYYEKEERGRGNFPDRFSARQFPNYSSELNVNALLLGDSALYLCASSLEGAGGNTDTQYFGPGTRLTVL.